This passage covers 32 T cell receptor beta chains from one sample sequenced in a study of beta chain features in type 1 diabetes. Study-level points and caveats: Shortening of TCRB CDR3s, moderate but significant, appeared in all four CD4+ subsets of Type 1 diabetes patients.

Expressed TCRB transcripts were sequenced, since all the RNA that had been isolated was reverse transcribed. Using immunoSEQ multiplex PCR, the repertoire was profiled, and TCRdb retains in-frame clones only, with some absent. Of over 120,000 clones in the sample, 10% to 15% were seen once. Antigens for these TCRs are unknown. The sequenced material came from central memory CD4+ T cells from blood. Receptor source: a man aged 18 to 30 with type 1 diabetes.

The rearrangement joins TRBV13 to TRBJ2-1, with 8 bases identical to TRBD1. V trimming: 0 bases; J trimming: 5 bases; junction bases outside the gene matches: 3. CDR3 length: 15 amino acids. CDR1 PRHDT and CDR2 FYEKMQ come from the germline V gene (reference sequence). The CDR3 DNA reads as TGTGCCAGCAGCTTAGGGGACAGGGACCACAATGAGCAGTTCTTC. Translating it yields CASSLGDRDHNEQFF.

The V gene is TRBV27, the J gene TRBJ2-5; D may be TRBD1 or TRBD2 (5 bases each). The CDR3 sequence is 16 residues long. Germline CDR1 MNHEY, CDR2 SMNVEV (reference sequence). Trimming stripped 1 base from V and 5 bases from J, with 17 bases between. CDR3 amino acids: CASSLYWTTRGETQYF. In DNA, the CDR3 is TGTGCCAGCAGTTTATATTGGACAACCCGAGGGGAGACCCAGTACTTC.

This clone was detected only a few times. Other DNA sequences of this sample code for an identical CDR3. The chain uses TRBV5-1 and TRBJ2-3, with unresolved D. The ends were cut back, 0 bases at V and 3 bases at J, with 8 bases in the middle. The germline CDR1 and CDR2 sequences are SGHRS and YFSETQ. CDR3 length: 14 residues. CDR3 DNA: TGCGCCAGCAGCTTGGGGCAGGAGACAGATACGCAGTATTTT. Amino acids: CASSLGQETDTQYF.

V is TRBV4-1 and J is TRBJ1-5; D perhaps matches TRBD1 (5 bases). Looked up from germline, CDR1 is MGHRA and CDR2 is YSYEKL. The CDR3 runs to 15 residues. The germline V and J ends were trimmed by 4 bases and 4 bases, with 14 bases remaining between them. The CDR3 DNA follows: TGCGCCAGCAGCCCAGTTATGTCAGGGAATCAGCCCCAGCATTTT. Translation gives CASSPVMSGNQPQHF.

This clone has a handful of counts. This sequence joins TRBV14 and TRBJ2-2; D call uncertain. Germline V lookup: CDR1 SGHDN, CDR2 FVKESK. The CDR3 covers 13 residues. V was shortened by 4 bases and J by 3 bases, with 6 bases between the two germline ends. The chain's CDR3 is CASSPPHTGELFF. The CDR3 DNA reads as TGTGCCAGCAGCCCCCCTCACACCGGGGAGCTGTTTTTT.

The chain is built from TRBV7-2 and TRBJ1-1, with 7 bases that match TRBD1. Germline V gene sequence: CDR1 SGHTA, CDR2 FQGNSA. CDR3 length equals 15 residues. The J segment lost 7 bases and the V segment lost 5 bases, leaving 13 bases of the junction unmatched. The CDR3: CASSPGGGVGHEAFF. CDR3 nucleotide sequence: TGTGCCAGCAGCCCAGGGGGGGGCGTTGGACATGAAGCTTTCTTT. The entire variable domain, with the rest obtained from reference TRBV7-2 and TRBJ1-1, is as follows: GAGVSQSPSNKVTEKGKDVELRCDPISGHTALYWYRQSLGQGLEFLIYFQGNSAPDKSGLPSDRFSAERTGGSVSTLTIQRTQQEDSAVYLCASSPGGGVGHEAFFGQGTRLTVV.

This clone was counted many times. The rearrangement joins TRBV7-9 to TRBJ2-7; 7 bases are shared with TRBD1. V was clipped by 5 bases and J by 2 bases; unmatched bases: 6. Germline CDR1 reads SEHNR; CDR2 reads FQNEAQ (reference sequence). This CDR3 region has 14 residues. The DNA for the CDR3 is TGTGCCAGCAGCCCAACAGGGGCGACCTACGAGCAGTACTTC. Residues: CASSPTGATYEQYF.

This clone was recorded many times. The V and J genes are TRBV7-2 and TRBJ2-3; a possible D gene is TRBD2 (6 bases). The V end was cut by 5 bases, the J end by 2 bases, with 14 bases between. The CDR3 has 15 amino acids. Germline lookup yields CDR1 SGHTA and CDR2 FQGNSA. The CDR3: CASSPDYLSTDTQYF. In nucleotides, the CDR3 is TGTGCCAGCAGCCCGGACTATCTTTCCACAGATACGCAGTATTTT. The variable domain in full, completed from reference TRBV7-2 and TRBJ2-3, reads GAGVSQSPSNKVTEKGKDVELRCDPISGHTALYWYRQSLGQGLEFLIYFQGNSAPDKSGLPSDRFSAERTGGSVSTLTIQRTQQEDSAVYLCASSPDYLSTDTQYFGPGTRLTVL.

The J gene is TRBJ2-6, the V gene TRBV19, with no clear D. CDR3 size: 15 residues. Looked up from germline, CDR1 is LNHDA and CDR2 is SQIVND (reference sequence). V lost 2 bases and J 0 bases, leaving 5 bases between the germline ends. The CDR3 region has the DNA TGTGCCAGTAGTATACTCAGCTCTGGGGCCAACGTCCTGACTTTC. Protein: CASSILSSGANVLTF.

The J gene is TRBJ1-2, the V gene TRBV7-9, with 7 bases aligning to TRBD1. CDR1 is SEHNR, CDR2 FQNEAQ, per germline (reference sequence). The J segment lost 3 bases and the V segment lost 8 bases, leaving 6 bases of the junction unmatched. The CDR3 spans 13 residues. The CDR3 coding sequence is TGTGCCAGCGGTCCGGGACAGTACTATGGCTACACCTTC. This encodes CASGPGQYYGYTF.

This clone was seen more than once but under ten times. Other DNA sequences in the sample encode the same CDR3. This rearrangement joins TRBV6-5 to TRBJ2-1, with D uncertain. CDR1 is MNHEY and CDR2 is SVGAGI in the germline V gene. V was clipped by 0 bases and J by 10 bases, with 7 bases between them. This CDR3 is 12 amino acids long. The chain's CDR3 is CASSYSGREQFF. The CDR3, as DNA: TGTGCCAGCAGTTACTCGGGCCGAGAGCAGTTCTTC.

The chain is built from TRBV7-9 and TRBJ2-7; 9 bases are shared with TRBD1. The CDR3 totals 14 residues. Germline CDR1 and CDR2: SEHNR and FQNEAQ (reference sequence). V gave up 6 bases and J gave up 1 base; unmatched junction bases: 4. For the CDR3, the DNA is TGTGCCAGCAGGGGGACAGGGCCTTCCTACGAGCAGTACTTC. Encoded protein: CASRGTGPSYEQYF.

The V and J genes are TRBV30 and TRBJ1-2; 9 positions agree with TRBD1. Trimming removed 3 bases from V and 3 bases from J; junction bases left unmatched: 11. Germline values: CDR1 GTSNPN, CDR2 SVGIG (reference sequence). CDR3 length equals 16 residues. The DNA of the CDR3 is TGTGCCTGGAGCAAATCAAGGACAGGGGAATACTATGGCTACACCTTC. Translating gives CAWSKSRTGEYYGYTF.

This clone was recorded a few times. J is TRBJ1-1 and V is TRBV29-1; D may be TRBD1 (6 bases). The CDR3 consists of 16 residues. CDR1 and CDR2 from the germline V gene are SQVTM and ANQGSEA. Deletions cut 6 bases from V and 6 bases from J, with 26 bases between. The CDR3 sequence is CSVKGGAPRVQAEAFF. The CDR3 DNA is TGCAGCGTCAAAGGGGGGGCTCCCCGGGTGCAGGCTGAAGCTTTCTTT. The full variable domain, its missing parts supplied by reference TRBV29-1 and TRBJ1-1, is SAVISQKPSRDICQRGTSLTIQCQVDSQVTMMFWYRQQPGQSLTLIATANQGSEATYESGFVIDKFPISRPNLTFSTLTVSNMSPEDSSIYLCSVKGGAPRVQAEAFFGQGTRLTVV.

This clone was picked up a small number of times. This chain uses TRBV5-1 with TRBJ1-2, with TRBD1 as a possible D gene (5 bases). V lost 6 bases and J 8 bases, leaving 17 bases between the germline ends. Germline CDR1 is SGHRS and CDR2 is YFSETQ. The CDR3 runs 13 residues. This chain's CDR3 is CASKQDTTIGYTF. In nucleotides, the CDR3 is TGCGCCAGCAAGCAGGACACCACTATCGGCTACACCTTC.

The chain employs TRBV5-8 and TRBJ2-3; D might be TRBD2 (6 bases). CDR1 is SGHTS and CDR2 is YDEGEE in the germline V gene. With 2 bases removed from V and 5 bases from J, the gap between germline ends came to 9 bases. The CDR3 runs to 13 residues. CDR3 sequence: CASSLMGGDTQYF. The CDR3 nucleotides read TGTGCCAGCAGCTTAATGGGGGGAGATACGCAGTATTTT.

This clone was picked up a small number of times. V is TRBV7-3 and J is TRBJ2-3; 10 bases align to TRBD1. V trimming: 1 base; J trimming: 4 bases; junction bases outside the gene matches: 5. The length of the CDR3 is 16 residues. The germline gives CDR1 SGHTA, CDR2 FQGTGA. This CDR3 reads CASSLNPGQGSDTQYF. CDR3 sequence (DNA): TGTGCCAGCAGCTTAAATCCGGGACAGGGGTCAGATACGCAGTATTTT.

This chain links TRBV10-3 with TRBJ2-2, with 12 bases identical to TRBD2. This CDR3 has 15 amino acids. V shed 6 bases and J 5 bases; nucleotides not matched to a gene: 4. Germline assignment: CDR1 ENHRY and CDR2 SYGVKD. For the CDR3, the DNA is TGTGCCATCAGCTTTGGACTAGCGGGAACCGGGGAGCTGTTTTTT. Amino acid sequence: CAISFGLAGTGELFF.

In this sample, this clone turned up a few times. CDR3 sequence reads: CASSLAHRGAYEQYF. In DNA form, the CDR3 reads TGTGCCAGCAGCTTAGCGCACAGGGGCGCCTACGAGCAGTACTTC. The chain uses TRBV7-2 and TRBJ2-7; 7 nucleotides match TRBD1. The J segment lost 2 bases and the V segment lost 0 bases, leaving 4 bases of the junction unmatched. This CDR3 contains 15 residues. CDR1 and CDR2 from the germline V gene are SGHTA and FQGNSA.

The chain links TRBV5-5 to TRBJ1-1; D is uncertain. This CDR3 is 14 amino acids long. Trimming removed 2 bases from V and 2 bases from J, with 10 bases in between. CDR1 and CDR2 from the germline V gene are SGHKS and YYEKEE (reference sequence). The CDR3 here is CASSFGQVNTEAFF. As DNA, the CDR3 is TGTGCCAGCAGCTTTGGTCAGGTCAACACTGAAGCTTTCTTT.

The gene calls are TRBV2 and TRBJ1-1; 7 positions agree with TRBD1. Per the germline V gene, CDR1 is SNHLY and CDR2 is FYNNEI. V trimming: 5 bases; J trimming: 4 bases; junction bases outside the gene matches: 4. The CDR3 contains 13 residues. CDR3 region: CASSPRGGTEAFF. The DNA for the CDR3 is TGTGCCAGCAGTCCCAGGGGGGGCACTGAAGCTTTCTTT.

The V gene is TRBV7-9, the J gene TRBJ1-1, with 8 bases aligning to TRBD1. Germline V lookup: CDR1 SEHNR, CDR2 FQNEAQ (reference sequence). The CDR3 extends over 16 amino acids. V lost 4 bases, J lost 1 base, and 8 bases stayed unmatched. The CDR3 reads CASSSGGTGKNTEAFF. DNA for the CDR3: TGTGCCAGCAGCTCAGGCGGGACAGGAAAGAACACTGAAGCTTTCTTT.

This chain uses TRBV7-2 with TRBJ1-5; D perhaps matches TRBD1 (6 bases). The CDR3 extends over 16 amino acids. V lost 1 base, J lost 4 bases, and 14 bases lay in between. The germline CDR1 and CDR2 sequences are SGHTA and FQGNSA. The DNA of the CDR3 is TGTGCCAGCAGCTTAGGATTAGACAGGAGTAATCAGCCCCAGCATTTT. Protein product: CASSLGLDRSNQPQHF.

The chain employs TRBV2 and TRBJ1-2; 8 bases map to TRBD1. The germline V gene has CDR1 SNHLY and CDR2 FYNNEI. The CDR3 covers 15 residues. Losses at the gene ends were 7 bases for V and 5 bases for J; bases not matched to a gene: 12. The CDR3: CASITDRVVAYGYTF. CDR3 bases: TGTGCCAGCATCACGGACAGGGTGGTAGCGTATGGCTACACCTTC.

The chain's CDR3 is CASSQEIKAVDGYTF. The CDR3 DNA follows: TGTGCCAGCAGCCAAGAAATAAAGGCGGTGGATGGCTACACCTTC. This rearrangement joins TRBV14 to TRBJ1-2; no clear D. This CDR3 is built from 15 residues. Germline V lookup: CDR1 SGHDN, CDR2 FVKESK. Trimming cost V 0 bases and J 6 bases, with 14 bases left between them.

The chain is built from TRBV20-1 and TRBJ2-1, with no clear D. The CDR3 extends over 11 amino acids. CDR1 is DFQATT, CDR2 SNEGSKA, per germline (reference sequence). V was pared by 1 base and J by 9 bases, with 7 bases between. CDR3 sequence: CSARVSFEQFF. DNA for the CDR3: TGCAGTGCTAGAGTATCTTTTGAGCAGTTCTTC.

The CDR3 loop reads CASSLGQDYSTDTQYF. Here the CDR3 DNA reads TGTGCCAGCAGCCTGGGACAGGACTATAGCACAGATACGCAGTATTTT. The chain employs TRBV7-6 and TRBJ2-3, with 8 bases lining up with TRBD1. CDR1 and CDR2 from the germline V gene are SGHVS and FNYEAQ. With V trimmed by 5 bases and J by 0 bases, 7 bases remained unmatched. CDR3 length: 16 residues.

This clone was seen just once. CDR3 in amino acids: CASSLRGATNQETQYF. The DNA for the CDR3 is TGTGCCAGCAGTTTGCGGGGGGCCACAAACCAAGAGACCCAGTACTTC. This rearrangement joins TRBV6-5 to TRBJ2-5, with 8 nucleotides matching TRBD2. With 4 bases clipped from V and 0 bases from J, the junction kept 7 bases outside the gene matches. Per germline, CDR1 MNHEY and CDR2 SVGAGI. The CDR3 totals 16 residues.

This clone was seen a few times. The chain couples TRBV5-1 to TRBJ2-2, with 7 bases lining up with TRBD1. Germline V gene lookup returns CDR1 SGHRS and CDR2 YFSETQ. V lost 3 bases, J lost 2 bases, and 4 bases stayed unmatched. This CDR3 has 15 amino acids. CDR3 region: CASSYRDSNTGELFF. As DNA, the CDR3 is TGCGCCAGCAGCTACCGGGACAGCAACACCGGGGAGCTGTTTTTT.

This clone was picked up a small number of times. The chain links TRBV28 to TRBJ1-5; 7 bases are shared with TRBD1. V dropped 5 bases and J dropped 0; count of bases not matched to a gene: 4. CDR1 and CDR2 from the germline V gene are MDHEN and SYDVKM. The CDR3 loop spans 15 amino acids. The CDR3 protein is CASSRTGVSNQPQHF. The CDR3 nucleotides read TGTGCCAGCAGTAGAACAGGGGTTAGCAATCAGCCCCAGCATTTT. Filled out from reference TRBV28 and TRBJ1-5, the complete variable domain reads DVKVTQSSRYLVKRTGEKVFLECVQDMDHENMFWYRQDPGLGLRLIYFSYDVKMKEKGDIPEGYSVSREKKERFSLILESASTNQTSMYLCASSRTGVSNQPQHFGDGTRLSIL.

As DNA, the CDR3 is TGTGCCAGTAGTATCGGGCCGAATCAAGAGACCCAGTACTTC. Its translation: CASSIGPNQETQYF. This sequence joins TRBV19 and TRBJ2-5; D is undetermined. The CDR3 spans 14 residues. The V and J ends lost 3 bases and 2 bases respectively, with 10 bases between them. CDR1 is LNHDA, CDR2 SQIVND, per germline (reference sequence).

This clone was counted a few times. A much more abundant neighbour one base away suggests this may be a read error. The same CDR3 also results from other DNA sequences found in this sample. For the CDR3, the DNA is TGTGCCAGCAGTGGGACCTACAATGAGCAGTTCTTC. Translating gives CASSGTYNEQFF. This sequence joins TRBV7-6 and TRBJ2-1; no clear D. Trimming removed 6 bases at V and 2 bases at J, with 5 bases between. Germline V gives CDR1 SGHVS, CDR2 FNYEAQ. The CDR3 length is 12 residues.